These T cell receptor beta chains were read from a single sample in a study of cytomegalovirus exposure and HLA in healthy donors. TCRdb keeps only in-frame clones here, not all; method: immunoSEQ multiplex PCR. The data show under 250,000 clones, with roughly four fifths seen just once and 2.5% to 3.5% held by the top ten. Sequencing was performed on PBMCs. The receptors shown here come from a woman in her thirties or forties in good health and CMV-seronegative. Both conserved end residues are part of each CDR3. D genes are given only for firm matches. Rows may omit the clone size; those that give it use once, few, many or a size class.

>TRBV19|once|TRBD1|TRBJ1-5
CASSTMTGGADQPQHF
TGTGCCAGTAGTACCATGACAGGGGGCGCAGATCAGCCCCAGCATTTT
>TRBV16|NA|NA|TRBJ2-3
CASSQSQGRGTQYF
TGTGCCAGCAGCCAATCACAGGGTCGTGGTACGCAGTATTTT
>TRBV7-9|NA|TRBD2|TRBJ2-1
CASRSLAGNNEQFF
TGTGCCAGCAGGTCCCTAGCGGGCAACAATGAGCAGTTCTTC
>TRBV29-1|NA|TRBD1|TRBJ2-5
CSVVPRGQGQETQYF
TGCAGCGTTGTCCCTCGTGGACAGGGCCAAGAGACCCAGTACTTC
>TRBV29-1|NA|NA|TRBJ1-1
CSVVGGVMNTEAFF
TGCAGCGTTGTTGGAGGGGTCATGAACACTGAAGCTTTCTTT
>TRBV7-9|NA|TRBD2|TRBJ2-1
CASSLAWTSGISYNEQFF
TGTGCCAGCAGCTTAGCCTGGACTAGCGGGATATCCTACAATGAGCAGTTCTTC
>TRBV6-1|NA|TRBD1|TRBJ1-1
CASKTLGQGNTEAFF
TGTGCCAGCAAAACTCTCGGACAGGGAAACACTGAAGCTTTCTTT
>TRBV6-1|NA|NA|TRBJ2-7
CASSEARSEVYEQYF
TGTGCCAGCAGTGAAGCGAGGTCTGAAGTCTACGAGCAGTACTTC
>TRBV28|once|NA|TRBJ2-7
CASSFPGRYEQYF
TGTGCCAGCAGTTTCCCTGGTCGGTACGAGCAGTACTTC
>TRBV11-3|NA|NA|TRBJ1-5
CASRYRVSNQPQHF
TGTGCCAGCAGATACAGGGTTAGCAATCAGCCCCAGCATTTT
>TRBV6-1|NA|NA|TRBJ2-7
CASSAGHSAGEQYF
TGTGCCAGCAGCGCGGGACACTCAGCGGGGGAGCAGTACTTC
>TRBV21-1|NA|NA|TRBJ2-7
CASSSGDSSYEQYF
TGTGCCAGCAGCTCGGGCGACAGCTCCTACGAGCAGTACTTC
>TRBV2|NA|TRBD2|TRBJ2-1
CASSLATLAGGENEQFF
TGTGCCAGCAGTTTAGCAACTCTAGCGGGAGGCGAGAATGAGCAGTTCTTC
>TRBV5-1|NA|NA|TRBJ1-1
CASSLDVGEGTEAFF
TGCGCCAGCAGCTTGGACGTAGGGGAGGGGACTGAAGCTTTCTTT
>TRBV28|NA|NA|TRBJ2-7
CASSPTDRPWEQYF
TGTGCCAGCAGCCCAACCGACAGGCCCTGGGAGCAGTACTTC
>TRBV2|few|NA|TRBJ2-2
CASRTIPNTGELFF
TGTGCCAGCAGGACAATACCTAACACCGGGGAGCTGTTTTTT
>TRBV27|NA|TRBD1|TRBJ2-1
CASRSYLPGQGKYNEQFF
TGTGCCAGCAGATCATATCTACCGGGACAGGGAAAGTACAATGAGCAGTTCTTC
>TRBV30|few|NA|TRBJ1-2
CAWGTSSYGYTF
TGTGCCTGGGGGACTTCCAGCTATGGCTACACCTTC
>TRBV25-1|NA|NA|TRBJ1-5
CASSEHFNQPQHF
TGTGCCAGCAGTGAACACTTCAATCAGCCCCAGCATTTT
>TRBV2|NA|TRBD1|TRBJ1-1
CASSLTQGVTEAFF
TGTGCCAGCAGCCTTACACAGGGGGTCACTGAAGCTTTCTTT
>TRBV4-1|NA|NA|TRBJ1-1
CASSQASGVGTEAFF
TGCGCCAGCAGCCAAGCGAGCGGGGTGGGGACTGAAGCTTTCTTT
>TRBV6-7|few|TRBD2|TRBJ2-3
CASSYPSGRTDTQYF
TGTGCCAGCAGTTACCCTAGCGGGAGGACAGATACGCAGTATTTT
>TRBV6-6|NA|TRBD1|TRBJ2-7
CASSQGQGLNEQYF
TGTGCCAGCAGTCAGGGACAGGGACTGAACGAGCAGTACTTC
>TRBV28|NA|TRBD1|TRBJ2-7
CASRKTYRGREQYF
TGTGCCAGCAGGAAAACGTACAGGGGACGTGAGCAGTACTTC
>TRBV6-1|few|NA|TRBJ1-1
CASRARGTEAFF
TGTGCCAGCAGGGCCCGGGGCACTGAAGCTTTCTTT
>TRBV19|NA|TRBD1|TRBJ1-1
CATEGTGGTEAFF
TGTGCCACCGAAGGGACAGGGGGAACTGAAGCTTTCTTT
>TRBV9|NA|NA|TRBJ2-3
CASSVGGGGTGDTQYF
TGTGCCAGCAGCGTGGGAGGGGGGGGGACGGGAGATACGCAGTATTTT
>TRBV10-3|NA|TRBD2|TRBJ2-7
CAISDSSGSGYEQYF
TGTGCCATCAGTGACAGTAGCGGGTCCGGCTACGAGCAGTACTTC
>TRBV9|NA|NA|TRBJ2-3
CASSVDSFPTDTQYF
TGTGCCAGCAGCGTAGACAGTTTTCCCACAGATACGCAGTATTTT
>TRBV28|NA|NA|TRBJ2-7
CASSGGNPYEQYF
TGTGCCAGCAGCGGCGGGAACCCCTACGAGCAGTACTTC
>TRBV11-2|NA|NA|TRBJ2-7
CASSLESLAPYEQYF
TGTGCCAGCAGCTTAGAATCACTAGCCCCCTACGAGCAGTACTTC
>TRBV7-2|few|NA|TRBJ2-7
CASSSPGVLSYEQYF
TGTGCCAGCAGCTCTCCGGGGGTGCTCTCCTACGAGCAGTACTTC
>TRBV4-1|NA|NA|TRBJ1-1
CASSQGHASGMHTEAFF
TGCGCCAGCAGCCAAGGACACGCGTCAGGGATGCACACTGAAGCTTTCTTT
>TRBV4-1|NA|TRBD1|TRBJ2-5
CASSHATPGQGKETQYF
TGCGCCAGCAGCCACGCAACCCCGGGACAGGGTAAAGAGACCCAGTACTTC
>TRBV12-5|NA|NA|TRBJ1-4
CASGPGGSNEKLFF
TGTGCTAGTGGTCCAGGCGGGTCGAATGAAAAACTGTTTTTT
>TRBV5-6|few|NA|TRBJ2-2
CASSQGNTGELFF
TGTGCCAGCAGCCAGGGGAACACCGGGGAGCTGTTTTTT
>TRBV30|NA|NA|TRBJ1-6
CAWSVWGVRSPLHF
TGTGCCTGGAGTGTATGGGGAGTTCGGTCACCCCTCCACTTT
>TRBV2|once|TRBD1|TRBJ1-5
CASRGQGISNQPQHF
TGTGCCAGCAGGGGACAGGGGATTAGCAATCAGCCCCAGCATTTT
>TRBV7-9|few|NA|TRBJ1-5
CASSLSLGAGDQSQHF
TGTGCCAGCAGCTTATCTTTAGGGGCAGGGGATCAATCCCAGCATTTT
>TRBV30|NA|TRBD2|TRBJ2-3
CARTAAGVVADTQYF
TGTGCCCGCACGGCGGCGGGAGTGGTGGCAGATACGCAGTATTTT
>TRBV27|NA|TRBD1|TRBJ2-7
CASSGTGLSSYEQYF
TGTGCCAGCAGTGGGACAGGATTGAGCTCCTACGAGCAGTACTTC
>TRBV7-9|NA|NA|TRBJ1-2
CSSSFPVGGYGYTF
TGTTCCAGCAGCTTCCCTGTGGGGGGATATGGCTACACCTTC
>TRBV10-3|NA|TRBD1|TRBJ1-1
CAISGSLGRGEYIEAFF
TGTGCCATCAGCGGGTCTCTGGGCAGGGGGGAATACATTGAAGCTTTCTTT
>TRBV2|NA|NA|TRBJ1-4
CASHAQTNEKLFF
TGTGCCAGCCATGCCCAGACTAATGAAAAACTGTTTTTT
>TRBV18|NA|NA|TRBJ1-1
CASSPNPPQVRRAEAFF
TGTGCCAGCTCACCCAATCCCCCCCAGGTCCGGAGGGCTGAAGCTTTCTTT
>TRBV25-1|NA|TRBD1|TRBJ2-7
CASSEGGTGYYEQYF
TGTGCCAGCAGTGAAGGAGGGACAGGGTACTACGAGCAGTACTTC
>TRBV5-1|NA|TRBD1|TRBJ2-5
CASSTTGGAETQYF
TGCGCCAGCAGTACTACAGGGGGCGCAGAGACCCAGTACTTC
>TRBV7-6|NA|NA|TRBJ2-7
CASSSWGGPQGYEQYF
TGTGCCAGCAGCTCTTGGGGGGGGCCCCAAGGGTACGAGCAGTACTTC
>TRBV4-1|NA|NA|TRBJ2-7
CASSQDVPNEQYF
TGCGCCAGCAGCCAAGATGTGCCTAACGAGCAGTACTTC
>TRBV7-9|NA|TRBD2|TRBJ2-1
CASSPKGLAGFSYNEQFF
TGTGCCAGCAGTCCAAAGGGGCTAGCGGGATTCTCCTACAATGAGCAGTTCTTC
>TRBV30|NA|NA|TRBJ2-2
CAWSRNSWTGELFF
TGTGCCTGGAGTCGGAATAGCTGGACCGGGGAGCTGTTTTTT
>TRBV29-1|NA|TRBD2|TRBJ2-1
CSVGSGRELNEQFF
TGCAGCGTTGGGAGCGGGAGGGAACTCAATGAGCAGTTCTTC
>TRBV29-1|few|TRBD1|TRBJ1-2
CSAAGDRGQLGYGYTF
TGCAGCGCCGCGGGGGACAGGGGGCAGTTGGGCTATGGCTACACCTTC
>TRBV27|NA|TRBD1|TRBJ2-1
CAPHRDRTHDLLF
TGTGCCCCCCACCGGGACAGGACGCACGATCTACTCTTC